The 21 T cell receptor beta chains given below trace back to one sample, sequenced in a study of cytomegalovirus exposure and HLA in healthy donors. The PCR made use of 60 Vbeta and 13 Jbeta primers. Assay: immunoSEQ multiplex PCR; the TCRdb copy retains only in-frame clones and omits some. This listing includes about 120,000 clones. The sequenced sample was PBMCs. Receptors were obtained from a man between 40 and 49 years old in good health and CMV-seropositive.

V and J are TRBV27 and TRBJ1-1, with D maybe TRBD1 (5 bases). CDR3 length equals 14 residues. Trimming pared 4 bases from V and 0 bases from J, leaving 9 bases between. Germline CDR1 reads MNHEY; CDR2 reads SMNVEV (reference sequence). DNA for the CDR3: TGTGCCAGCAGTTGGCAGGGCATGAACACTGAAGCTTTCTTT. This gives the protein CASSWQGMNTEAFF.

The chain employs TRBV21-1 and TRBJ2-5; the listed D gene, TRBD1, was not tested against the DNA. TRBV21-1 is a listed pseudogene. The CDR3 sequence is 16 residues long. The CDR3 DNA sequence: TGTGCCAGCAGCAAAGGGCAGGGAACCACCCAAGAGACCCAGTACTTC. Translating it yields CASSKGQGTTQETQYF.

The chain combines TRBV4-2 with TRBJ2-1; D gene ambiguous. Trimming removed 1 base at V and 0 bases at J, with 16 bases between. Germline values: CDR1 LGHNA, CDR2 YNFKEQ. The CDR3 covers 18 residues. CDR3 residues: CASSQVEGGSRSYNEQFF. DNA of the CDR3: TGTGCCAGCAGCCAAGTAGAAGGCGGCTCGCGCTCCTACAATGAGCAGTTCTTC.

The rearrangement uses TRBV6-1 and TRBJ1-3, with D possibly being TRBD1 (6 bases). The CDR3 is 16 amino acids. Germline V gene data show CDR1 as MNHNS and CDR2 as SASEGT. Trimming stripped 1 base from V and 7 bases from J, with 17 bases between. In nucleotides, the CDR3 is TGTGCCAGCAGTGAAGAAGTAAGGGGGATGTGGAACACCATATATTTT. Protein product: CASSEEVRGMWNTIYF.

This rearrangement joins TRBV18 to TRBJ2-7; 7 nucleotides agree with TRBD2. CDR3 length equals 16 residues. The ends lost 1 base at V and 3 bases at J; junction bases unmatched: 9. CDR1 KGHSH and CDR2 LQKENI come from the germline V gene. CDR3 sequence: CASSPRGSVGGYEQYF. The CDR3 region has the DNA TGTGCCAGCTCACCACGCGGGAGTGTGGGGGGCTACGAGCAGTACTTC.

This sequence joins TRBV7-6 and TRBJ2-6; D is perhaps TRBD1 (5 bases). The CDR3 runs 17 residues. Germline CDR1 is SGHVS and CDR2 is FNYEAQ. Trimming stripped 5 bases from V and 3 bases from J, with 17 bases between. The DNA for the CDR3 is TGTGCCAGCAGCCAAGGACACCTCCCAGTTGGGGCCAACGTCCTGACTTTC. Protein: CASSQGHLPVGANVLTF.

The DNA of the CDR3 is TGTGCCAGCAGTTTCCGACAGGGAAACACTGAAGCTTTCTTT. It is translated as CASSFRQGNTEAFF. This sequence joins TRBV6-5 and TRBJ1-1, with TRBD1 matching 7 bases. Germline CDR1 and CDR2: MNHEY and SVGAGI. The CDR3 is 14 residues long. The junction had 4 bases not matched to a gene; V was cut back by 4 bases and J by 2 bases.

In DNA form, the CDR3 reads TGTGCCAGCAGGGCAGCGGGCGGGGACGGAAACACCATATATTTT. This gives the protein CASRAAGGDGNTIYF. The chain combines TRBV2 with TRBJ1-3; TRBD1 might be the D (5 bases). The V gene lost 6 bases and the J gene lost 4 bases, with 16 bases spanning the gap. The CDR3 runs to 15 residues. Germline CDR1 reads SNHLY; CDR2 reads FYNNEI.

The rearrangement links TRBV6-5 to TRBJ1-1, with a possible D match to TRBD1 (6 bases). Per the germline V gene, CDR1 is MNHEY and CDR2 is SVGAGI. The CDR3 length is 14 residues. The V end was cut by 8 bases, the J end by 0 bases, with 13 bases between. The CDR3 protein is CASRDTHLNTEAFF. In nucleotides, the CDR3 is TGTGCCAGCCGGGACACCCACTTGAACACTGAAGCTTTCTTT.

The rearrangement links TRBV11-2 to TRBJ2-7; 7 positions agree with TRBD2. After removal of 1 base from V and 4 bases from J, the junction contained 7 bases not matched to a gene. There are 15 residues in the CDR3. The germline CDR1 and CDR2 sequences are SGHAT and FQNNGV. The CDR3 reads CASSLGGSSEYEQYF. The CDR3, as DNA: TGTGCCAGCAGCTTAGGCGGGAGTTCTGAGTACGAGCAGTACTTC. Variable domain in full (rest from reference TRBV11-2 and TRBJ2-7): EAGVAQSPRYKIIEKRQSVAFWCNPISGHATLYWYQQILGQGPKLLIQFQNNGVVDDSQLPKDRFSAERLKGVDSTLKIQPAKLEDSAVYLCASSLGGSSEYEQYFGPGTRLTVT.

Notes on this clone: Within the sample, other DNA sequences also encode this same CDR3. CDR3 bases: TGTGCCAGCAGCGTGGGGACAGAGAACACTGAAGCTTTCTTT. It specifies CASSVGTENTEAFF. V and J are TRBV9 and TRBJ1-1; 7 bases align to TRBD1. CDR1 and CDR2 from the germline V gene are SGDLS and YYNGEE. Trimming took 2 bases from V and 1 from J; bases not matched to a gene: 2. The CDR3 runs 14 residues. Full variable domain (missing parts from reference TRBV9 and TRBJ1-1): DSGVTQTPKHLITATGQRVTLRCSPRSGDLSVYWYQQSLDQGLQFLIQYYNGEERAKGNILERFSAQQFPDLHSELNLSSLELGDSALYFCASSVGTENTEAFFGQGTRLTVV.

The chain joins TRBV4-2 to TRBJ1-1; TRBD1 might be the D (6 bases). V was trimmed by 7 bases and J by 0 bases, leaving 12 bases between them. The length of the CDR3 is 14 residues. CDR1 is LGHNA and CDR2 is YNFKEQ in the germline V gene. In DNA form, the CDR3 reads TGTGCCAGCACCCCCGGACAGATGAACACTGAAGCTTTCTTT. Protein product: CASTPGQMNTEAFF.

The chain links TRBV29-1 to TRBJ1-5; D unclear. The CDR3 length is 11 residues. Germline V lookup: CDR1 SQVTM, CDR2 ANQGSEA. V shed 8 bases and J shed 7 bases, with 12 bases lying between them. The CDR3 sequence: CSIPLGQPQHF. CDR3 sequence (DNA): TGCAGCATCCCCCTCGGGCAGCCCCAGCATTTT.

The chain is built from TRBV7-2 and TRBJ2-7; 8 nucleotides agree with TRBD1. V lost 5 bases, J lost 5 bases, and 14 bases stayed unmatched. Germline V lookup: CDR1 SGHTA, CDR2 FQGNSA. This CDR3 has 16 amino acids. The chain's CDR3 is CASSPSMDRAVHEQYF. The CDR3 DNA sequence: TGTGCCAGCAGCCCGTCGATGGACAGGGCAGTCCACGAGCAGTACTTC.

The chain joins TRBV10-3 to TRBJ2-7; a possible D gene is TRBD2 (5 bases). The germline CDR1 and CDR2 sequences are ENHRY and SYGVKD. V dropped 3 bases and J dropped 8 bases, with 14 bases sitting between them. The CDR3 has 13 residues. CDR3 in amino acids: CAISDKRESQQYF. CDR3 coding DNA: TGTGCCATCAGTGATAAAAGGGAGTCTCAGCAGTACTTC.

CDR3 nucleotides: TGTGCCAGCAGTGCTGCTCAGGGTACGCAGTATTTT. Translation: CASSAAQGTQYF. The J gene is TRBJ2-3, the V gene TRBV7-9; tentatively, D is TRBD1 (5 bases). V lost 6 bases, J lost 8 bases, and 12 bases lay in between. The CDR3 is 12 amino acids. Germline lookup yields CDR1 SEHNR and CDR2 FQNEAQ (reference sequence).

The chain combines TRBV6-5 with TRBJ2-5; TRBD1 agrees at 7 bases. Near its end, the DNA agrees better with TRBJ2-7, so the J call may be wrong. Per germline, CDR1 MNHEY and CDR2 SVGAGI. This CDR3 is built from 14 residues. CDR3 DNA sequence: TGTGCCAGCAGTTACTGGGGGACAGTCTACGAGCAGTACTTC. As protein: CASSYWGTVYEQYF.

V usage is TRBV30 and J usage is TRBJ1-2; possibly TRBD1 for D (5 bases). V lost 1 base to trimming and J lost 3 bases, with 9 bases between them. Per germline, CDR1 GTSNPN and CDR2 SVGIG (reference sequence). CDR3 length equals 13 residues. CDR3 protein: CAWSAGLDYGYTF. DNA for the CDR3: TGTGCCTGGAGTGCAGGGTTGGACTATGGCTACACCTTC.

This sequence joins TRBV28 and TRBJ2-3, with a tentative D call TRBD2 (6 bases). CDR1 is MDHEN and CDR2 is SYDVKM in the germline V gene. The CDR3 runs 16 residues. Trimming took 2 bases from V and 0 from J, leaving 12 bases between them. For the CDR3, the DNA is TGTGCCAGCAGTTTAGGGCAGGCGGGGAGCACAGATACGCAGTATTTT. Translated: CASSLGQAGSTDTQYF.

The chain's CDR3 is CATSRDRGNYGYTF. As DNA, the CDR3 is TGTGCCACCAGCAGGGACAGGGGTAACTATGGCTACACCTTC. The rearrangement links TRBV15 to TRBJ1-2, with TRBD1 matching 9 bases. The CDR3 has 14 amino acids. With 3 bases clipped from V and 1 base from J, the junction kept 0 bases outside the gene matches. Germline V gene lookup returns CDR1 LNHNV and CDR2 YYDKDF (reference sequence).

The chain links TRBV5-1 to TRBJ2-5, with D uncertain. This CDR3 spans 19 amino acids. The germline V gene has CDR1 SGHRS and CDR2 YFSETQ. V was pared by 0 bases and J by 2 bases, with 23 bases between. Written as DNA, the CDR3 is TGCGCCAGCAGCTTGGATCGGCGGCGCGTCTTAACTCAACAAGAGACCCAGTACTTC. Its translation is CASSLDRRRVLTQQETQYF.